What follows is one T cell receptor beta chain and its context. This sample was included in a study of CD8 T cells in Susac syndrome. This CDR3 spans 15 amino acids. V was trimmed by 7 bases and J by 5 bases, leaving 17 bases between them. CDR1 is LNHDA, CDR2 SQIVND, per germline (reference sequence). RNA was extracted with the RNeasy kit, and a quantity of roughly 0.5 to 1 ug was reverse transcribed using random hexamers. TCRdb analysed the immunoSEQ multiplex PCR reads with MiXCR anew, one entry per CDR3 protein. The sample includes some 130,000 distinct CDR3 sequences, roughly 94% seen only once; the top ten take approximately 0.12%.

This sequence was found in a human donor with multiple sclerosis. Sequenced input: CD4+ T cells from PBMCs. This chain uses TRBV19 with TRBJ1-4; D is undetermined. CDR3 region: CASNSHSDSNEKLFF. CDR3 nucleotides: TGTGCCAGTAATTCCCACTCCGATAGCAATGAAAAACTGTTTTTT.